The T cell receptor (beta chain) described here comes from a study of blood T cell repertoires in COVID-19. Study information: Donors in the United States, Italy and Spain gave samples during acute or convalescent COVID-19. PBMCs, B-cell-depleted T cells, or T cells were the source of the cDNA or gDNA that made up the material.

CDR3 length: 14 residues. CDR1 and CDR2 (germline): SGHRS, YFSETQ. J was trimmed by 7 bases and V by 7 bases; bases with no gene match: 14. In the study's own analysis: Amplification from reference gene primers served as the basis for estimated nucleated cell counts. The repertoire was sequenced with immunoSEQ multiplex PCR; TCRdb's copy has only in-frame clones and lacks some. Clone size and V and J calls were adopted from that table, with D and trimming inferred from the DNA. The sample records 100,000 or so clones, more than 75% being singletons. This clone has a handful of counts. The gene calls are TRBV5-1 and TRBJ2-7; 7 bases align to TRBD1. Specimen: peripheral blood. This TCR was sampled from a man in his sixties with active or convalescent COVID-19. CDR3 DNA: TGCGCCAGCGCACTCAGTGAGGGGGCGTGGGAGCAGTACTTC. Its protein product is CASALSEGAWEQYF.